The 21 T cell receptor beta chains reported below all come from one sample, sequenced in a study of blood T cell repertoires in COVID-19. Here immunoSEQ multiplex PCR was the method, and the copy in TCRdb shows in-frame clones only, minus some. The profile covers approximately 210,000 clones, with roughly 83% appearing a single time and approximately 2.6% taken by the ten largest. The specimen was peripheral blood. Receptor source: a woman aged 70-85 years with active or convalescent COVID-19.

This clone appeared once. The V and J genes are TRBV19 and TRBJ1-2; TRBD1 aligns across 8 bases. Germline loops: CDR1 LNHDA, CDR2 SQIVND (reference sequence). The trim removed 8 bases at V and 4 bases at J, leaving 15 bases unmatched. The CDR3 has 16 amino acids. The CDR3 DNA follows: TGTGCCAGTGAAGGGGGGCAGGGGGCGGAAAGCTATGGCTACACCTTC. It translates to CASEGGQGAESYGYTF.

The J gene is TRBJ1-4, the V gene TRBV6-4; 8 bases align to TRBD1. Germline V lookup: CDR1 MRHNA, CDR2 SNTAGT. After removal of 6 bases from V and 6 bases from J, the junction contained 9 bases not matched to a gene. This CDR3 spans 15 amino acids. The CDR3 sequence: CASRPSGGDYEKLFF. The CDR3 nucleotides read TGTGCCAGCAGACCCTCAGGGGGCGACTATGAAAAACTGTTTTTT.

The CDR3 region has the DNA TGTGCCAGCAGCTTAGCGCATCAGGGAACGACTTCAGCTTTCTTT. Residues: CASSLAHQGTTSAFF. The V and J genes are TRBV7-8 and TRBJ1-1; weak D call: TRBD1 (5 bases). The CDR3 contains 15 residues. The V and J ends lost 0 bases and 10 bases respectively, with 18 bases between them. CDR1 and CDR2 from the germline V gene are SGHVS and FQNEAQ.

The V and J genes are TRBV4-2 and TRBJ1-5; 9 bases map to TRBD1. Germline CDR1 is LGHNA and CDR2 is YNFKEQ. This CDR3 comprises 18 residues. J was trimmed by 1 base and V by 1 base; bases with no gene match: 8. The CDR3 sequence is CASSQVNNRGPSNQPQHF. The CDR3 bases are TGTGCCAGCAGCCAAGTGAATAACAGGGGGCCCAGCAATCAGCCCCAGCATTTT.

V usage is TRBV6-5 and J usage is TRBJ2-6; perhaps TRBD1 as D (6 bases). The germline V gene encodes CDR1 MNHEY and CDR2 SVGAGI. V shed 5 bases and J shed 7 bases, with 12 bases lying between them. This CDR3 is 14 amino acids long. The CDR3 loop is CASSLQGRANVLTF. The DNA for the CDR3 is TGTGCCAGCAGTCTACAGGGCCGTGCCAACGTCCTGACTTTC.

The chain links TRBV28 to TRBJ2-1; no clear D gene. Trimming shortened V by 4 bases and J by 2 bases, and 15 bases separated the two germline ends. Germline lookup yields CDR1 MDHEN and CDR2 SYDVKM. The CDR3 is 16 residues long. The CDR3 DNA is TGTGCCAGCAGTTCCCCCTCCCCAGGCGCCTACAATGAGCAGTTCTTC. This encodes CASSSPSPGAYNEQFF.

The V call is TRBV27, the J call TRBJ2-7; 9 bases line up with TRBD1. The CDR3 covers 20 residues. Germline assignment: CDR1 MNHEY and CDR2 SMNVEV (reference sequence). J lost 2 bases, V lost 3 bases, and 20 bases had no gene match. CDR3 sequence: CASSFTLGTGNGRGAYEQYF. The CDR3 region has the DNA TGTGCCAGCAGTTTTACGCTAGGGACAGGGAATGGGAGAGGAGCCTACGAGCAGTACTTC.

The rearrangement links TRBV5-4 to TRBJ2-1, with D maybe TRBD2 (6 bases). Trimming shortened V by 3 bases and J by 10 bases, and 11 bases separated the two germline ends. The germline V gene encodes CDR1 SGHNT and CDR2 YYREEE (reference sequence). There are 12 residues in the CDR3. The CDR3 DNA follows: TGTGCCAGCAGCTCCTCGGGAGCGGAGCAGTTCTTC. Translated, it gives CASSSSGAEQFF.

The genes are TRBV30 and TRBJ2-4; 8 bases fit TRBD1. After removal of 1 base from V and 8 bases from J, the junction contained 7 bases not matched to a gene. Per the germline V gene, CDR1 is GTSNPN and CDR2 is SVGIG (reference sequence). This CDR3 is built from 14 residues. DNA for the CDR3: TGTGCCTGGAGTGAAGGACAGGGAGGAGACATTCAGTACTTC. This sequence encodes CAWSEGQGGDIQYF.

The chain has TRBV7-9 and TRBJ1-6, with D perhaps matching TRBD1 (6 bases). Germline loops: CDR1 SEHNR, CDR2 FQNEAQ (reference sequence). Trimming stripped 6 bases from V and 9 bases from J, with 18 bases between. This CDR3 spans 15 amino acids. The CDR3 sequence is CASSPRGGQVSPLHF. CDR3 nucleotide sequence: TGTGCCAGCAGTCCAAGGGGGGGCCAAGTTTCACCCCTCCACTTT. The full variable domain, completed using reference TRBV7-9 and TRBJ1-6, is DTGVSQNPRHKITKRGQNVTFRCDPISEHNRLYWYRQTLGQGPEFLTYFQNEAQLEKSRLLSDRFSAERPKGSFSTLEIQRTEQGDSAMYLCASSPRGGQVSPLHFGNGTRLTVT.

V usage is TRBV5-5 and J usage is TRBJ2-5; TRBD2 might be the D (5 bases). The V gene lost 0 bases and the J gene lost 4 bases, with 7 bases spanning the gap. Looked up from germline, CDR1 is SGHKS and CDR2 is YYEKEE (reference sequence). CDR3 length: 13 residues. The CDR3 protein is CASSLVAGETQYF. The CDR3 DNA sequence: TGTGCCAGCAGCTTGGTCGCGGGAGAGACCCAGTACTTC.

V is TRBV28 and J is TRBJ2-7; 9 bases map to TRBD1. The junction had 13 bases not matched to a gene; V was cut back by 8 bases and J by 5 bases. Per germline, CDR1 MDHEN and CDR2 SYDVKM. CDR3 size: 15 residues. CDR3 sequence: CASPPPTGGIDEQYF. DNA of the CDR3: TGTGCCAGCCCTCCGCCGACAGGGGGAATCGACGAGCAGTACTTC.

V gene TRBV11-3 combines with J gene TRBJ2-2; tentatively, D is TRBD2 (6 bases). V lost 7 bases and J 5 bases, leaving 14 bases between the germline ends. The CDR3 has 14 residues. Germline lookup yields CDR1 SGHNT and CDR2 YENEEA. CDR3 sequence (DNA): TGTGCCAGCATGATGGGAGGTCGGACCGGGGAGCTGTTTTTT. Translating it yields CASMMGGRTGELFF. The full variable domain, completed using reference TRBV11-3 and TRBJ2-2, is EAGVVQSPRYKIIEKKQPVAFWCNPISGHNTLYWYLQNLGQGPELLIRYENEEAVDDSQLPKDRFSAERLKGVDSTLKIQPAELGDSAVYLCASMMGGRTGELFFGEGSRLTVL.

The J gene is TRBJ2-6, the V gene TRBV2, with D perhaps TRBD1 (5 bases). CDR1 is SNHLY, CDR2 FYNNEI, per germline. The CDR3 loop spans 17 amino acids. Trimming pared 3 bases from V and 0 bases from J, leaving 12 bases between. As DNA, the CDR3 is TGTGCCAGCAGTGAGGGCAGGGCCTTCTCTGGGGCCAACGTCCTGACTTTC. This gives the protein CASSEGRAFSGANVLTF.

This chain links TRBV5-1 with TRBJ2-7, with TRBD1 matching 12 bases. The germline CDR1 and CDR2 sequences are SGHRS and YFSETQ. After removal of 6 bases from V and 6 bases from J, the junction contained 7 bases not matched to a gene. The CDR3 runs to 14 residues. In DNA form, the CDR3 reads TGCGCCAGCACAAGGGACAGGGGGCTTGGCGAGCAGTACTTC. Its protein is CASTRDRGLGEQYF.

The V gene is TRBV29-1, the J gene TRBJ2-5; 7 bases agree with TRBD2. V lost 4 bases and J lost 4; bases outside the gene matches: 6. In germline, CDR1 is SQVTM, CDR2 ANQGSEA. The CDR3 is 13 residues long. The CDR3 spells CSVAVTGGETQYF. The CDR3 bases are TGCAGCGTTGCTGTGACGGGGGGAGAGACCCAGTACTTC.

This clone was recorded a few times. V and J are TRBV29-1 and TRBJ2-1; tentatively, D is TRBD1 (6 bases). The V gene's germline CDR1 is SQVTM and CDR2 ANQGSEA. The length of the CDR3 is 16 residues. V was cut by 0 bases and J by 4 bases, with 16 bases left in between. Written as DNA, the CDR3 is TGCAGCGTTGAAGAGGAGGACAGCCGGGCTTACAATGAGCAGTTCTTC. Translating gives CSVEEEDSRAYNEQFF.

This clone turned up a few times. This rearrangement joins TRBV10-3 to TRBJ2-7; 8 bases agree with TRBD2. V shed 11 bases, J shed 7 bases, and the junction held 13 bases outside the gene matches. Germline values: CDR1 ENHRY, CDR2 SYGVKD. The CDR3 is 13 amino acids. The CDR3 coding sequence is TGTGCCGGCGGGGTTAGCGGGGAGGGGGAGCAGTACTTC. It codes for CAGGVSGEGEQYF.

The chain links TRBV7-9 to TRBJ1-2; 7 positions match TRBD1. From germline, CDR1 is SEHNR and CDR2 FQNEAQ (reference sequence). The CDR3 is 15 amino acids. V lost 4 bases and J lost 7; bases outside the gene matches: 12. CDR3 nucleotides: TGTGCCAGCAGCTGGGGACAGCTCCCTAGGGGTGGCTACACCTTC. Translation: CASSWGQLPRGGYTF.

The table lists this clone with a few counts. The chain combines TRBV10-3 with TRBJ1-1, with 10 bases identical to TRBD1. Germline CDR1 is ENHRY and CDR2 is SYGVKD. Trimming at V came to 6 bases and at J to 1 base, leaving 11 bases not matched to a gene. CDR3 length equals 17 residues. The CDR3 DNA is TGTGCCATCAGGCCGGGACAGGGGTCTCTACCGAACACTGAAGCTTTCTTT. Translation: CAIRPGQGSLPNTEAFF.

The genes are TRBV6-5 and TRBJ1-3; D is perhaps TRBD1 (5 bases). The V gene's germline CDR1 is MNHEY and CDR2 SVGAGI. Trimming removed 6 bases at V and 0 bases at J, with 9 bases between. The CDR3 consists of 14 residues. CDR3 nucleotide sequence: TGTGCCAGCAGGCGACAGAGCTCTGGAAACACCATATATTTT. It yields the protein CASRRQSSGNTIYF.